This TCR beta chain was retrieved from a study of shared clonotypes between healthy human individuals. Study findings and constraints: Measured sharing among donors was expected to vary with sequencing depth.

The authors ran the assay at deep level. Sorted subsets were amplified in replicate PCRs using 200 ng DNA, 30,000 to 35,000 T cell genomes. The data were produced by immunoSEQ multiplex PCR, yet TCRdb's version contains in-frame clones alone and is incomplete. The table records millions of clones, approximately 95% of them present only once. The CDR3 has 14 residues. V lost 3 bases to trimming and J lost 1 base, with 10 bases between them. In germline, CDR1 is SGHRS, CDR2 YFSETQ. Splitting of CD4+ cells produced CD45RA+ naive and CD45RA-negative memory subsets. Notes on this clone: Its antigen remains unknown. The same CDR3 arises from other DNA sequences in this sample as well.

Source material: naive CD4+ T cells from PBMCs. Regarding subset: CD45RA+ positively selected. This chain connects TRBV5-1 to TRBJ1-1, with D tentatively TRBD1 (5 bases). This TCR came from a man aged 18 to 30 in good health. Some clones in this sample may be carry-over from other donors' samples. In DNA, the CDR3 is TGCGCCAGCAGCTCCGGGACTGGGAACACTGAAGCTTTCTTT. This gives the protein CASSSGTGNTEAFF.